The sequence of this TCR beta chain was determined in a study of CD8 T cells in ankylosing spondylitis. The study, taken as a whole, reports: A motif of several highly homologous TCR beta variants was seen as apparently characteristic of ankylosing spondylitis blood.

V was trimmed by 5 bases and J by 2 bases, leaving 12 bases between them. This CDR3 comprises 14 residues. TCRdb reanalysed the 5' RACE reads using MiXCR and keeps one entry per CDR3 protein. The sample shows approximately 400,000 distinct CDR3 sequences, under 20% of them seen only once. This clonotype showed up many times. Its matching antigen is unknown. Sequencing was performed on blood, either unsorted or a sorted T cell fraction (not recorded which). The V and J genes are TRBV12-3 or TRBV12-4 and TRBJ2-5; TRBD2 is a possible D gene (6 bases). The source of this sequence is a male donor with ankylosing spondylitis. The CDR3 sequence: CASSPRLGQETQYF. The CDR3, as DNA: TGTGCCAGCAGTCCTCGACTAGGGCAAGAGACCCAGTACTTC.